This passage covers 18 T cell receptor beta chains from one sample sequenced in a study of T cells in Graves' hyperthyroidism and ophthalmopathy. Amplified TCR beta CDR3 regions came from RNA transcripts. The HTBI set primed first-round TCR CDR3 RT-PCR. One entry per CDR3 protein, called by TCRdb with MiXCR from the multiplex PCR reads. Of a few hundred thousand distinct CDR3 sequences listed, about 13% are singletons. Sequences were obtained from blood. All receptors come from a woman under 30 with Graves' hyperthyroidism.

This clonotype was counted many times. The rearrangement joins TRBV28 to TRBJ2-4; D might be TRBD1 (6 bases). Looked up from germline, CDR1 is MDHEN and CDR2 is SYDVKM. This CDR3 contains 18 residues. Trimming removed 6 bases at V and 0 bases at J, with 21 bases between. DNA for the CDR3: TGTGCCAGCAGCACCAACCTCTACGGACAGTTAGCCAAAAACATTCAGTACTTC. Amino acid sequence: CASSTNLYGQLAKNIQYF.

This clonotype was picked up a small number of times. One junction end disagrees with the germline gene, perhaps due to a read error. This chain links TRBV7-2 with TRBJ2-3; D not certain. In germline, CDR1 is SGHTA, CDR2 FQGNSA. This CDR3 spans 13 amino acids. DNA for the CDR3: TGTGCCAGCAGCTACGGGTGGGCAGATGCGCAGTATTTT. Translation: CASSYGWADAQYF. Drawing the rest from reference TRBV7-2 and TRBJ2-3, the complete variable domain is GAGVSQSPSNKVTEKGKDVELRCDPISGHTALYWYRQSLGQGLEFLIYFQGNSAPDKSGLPSDRFSAERTGGSVSTLTIQRTQQEDSAVYLCASSYGWADAQYFGPGTRLTVL.

This clonotype was observed a single time. The rearrangement joins TRBV5-4 to TRBJ2-3; 7 positions match TRBD2. With 1 base clipped from V and 0 bases from J, the junction kept 5 bases outside the gene matches. This CDR3 contains 16 residues. CDR1 is SGHNT and CDR2 is YYREEE in the germline V gene (reference sequence). CDR3: CASSLYPSGSTDTQYF. Written as DNA, the CDR3 is TGTGCCAGCAGCTTGTACCCTAGCGGTAGCACAGATACGCAGTATTTT.

This clonotype was detected many times. The gene calls are TRBV5-1 and TRBJ2-7, with D perhaps TRBD2 (5 bases). The CDR3 is made up of 14 amino acids. Germline CDR1 is SGHRS and CDR2 is YFSETQ. V gave up 2 bases and J gave up 0 bases, with 9 bases separating them. CDR3 sequence (DNA): TGCGCCAGCAGCTTATGGGAGAGCTCCTACGAGCAGTACTTC. Protein product: CASSLWESSYEQYF.

This clonotype turned up a few times. The chain carries TRBV29-1 and TRBJ1-2; weak D call: TRBD1 (6 bases). Germline loops: CDR1 SQVTM, CDR2 ANQGSEA. Trimming took 4 bases from V and 2 from J, leaving 11 bases between them. The CDR3 contains 13 residues. DNA of the CDR3: TGCAGCGTTGGGCAGGGGAGAAACTATGGCTACACCTTC. This codes for CSVGQGRNYGYTF.

CDR3 amino acids: CASSKAGVPDTQYF. CDR3 sequence (DNA): TGCGCCAGCAGCAAAGCGGGAGTCCCAGATACGCAGTATTTT. The J gene is TRBJ2-3, the V gene TRBV4-3, with 8 nucleotides matching TRBD2. This CDR3 has 14 residues. With V trimmed by 5 bases and J by 4 bases, 5 bases remained unmatched. Germline V gene data show CDR1 as LGHNA and CDR2 as YSLEER.

This chain connects TRBV19 to TRBJ2-2; TRBD1 agrees at 8 bases. V shed 3 bases, J shed 7 bases, and the junction held 13 bases outside the gene matches. This CDR3 spans 17 amino acids. Germline V gene lookup returns CDR1 LNHDA and CDR2 SQIVND (reference sequence). The CDR3 here is CASSMQGALYRGGELFF. CDR3 nucleotide sequence: TGTGCCAGTAGTATGCAGGGGGCGCTTTATCGGGGCGGGGAGCTGTTTTTT.

As concerns this clonotype: A much bigger clone sits one base away, suggesting this may be a read error. This sequence joins TRBV12-3 or TRBV12-4 and TRBJ2-7; D is uncertain. CDR3 length: 18 amino acids. The CDR3 sequence is CASSFGGVGDSWVYGQYF. The DNA for the CDR3 is TGTGCCAGCAGTTTTGGTGGCGTTGGGGATAGTTGGGTCTACGGGCAGTACTTC.

This clonotype was counted at least ten times. This chain connects TRBV28 to TRBJ2-7; 8 bases are a match to TRBD1. The germline gives CDR1 MDHEN, CDR2 SYDVKM. The CDR3 is made up of 13 amino acids. Trimming cost V 6 bases and J 4 bases; bases outside gene matches: 5. The CDR3 region has the DNA TGTGCCAGCAGGGACAGGGAGCAATACGAGCAGTACTTC. Translating gives CASRDREQYEQYF.

The V call is TRBV18, the J call TRBJ1-1; D might be TRBD1 (6 bases). Germline CDR1 and CDR2: KGHSH and LQKENI. Trimming removed 5 bases at V and 6 bases at J, with 16 bases between. This CDR3 spans 14 amino acids. CDR3 nucleotide sequence: TGTGCCAGCTCATCCGATCAGGGGATCGCTGAAGCTTTCTTT. The encoded protein is CASSSDQGIAEAFF.

This clonotype was picked up a small number of times. The chain carries TRBV25-1 and TRBJ1-2, with D possibly TRBD1 on 6 matching bases. Trimming took 6 bases from V and 7 from J, leaving 15 bases between them. CDR3 length: 13 amino acids. Germline CDR1 and CDR2: MGHDK and SYGVNS. The CDR3 loop is CASSPGARFGYTF. For the CDR3, the DNA is TGTGCCAGCAGCCCGGGGGCGCGGTTTGGCTACACCTTC.

At least ten counts were recorded for this clonotype. The chain couples TRBV28 to TRBJ1-5, with TRBD1 as a possible D gene (6 bases). Looked up from germline, CDR1 is MDHEN and CDR2 is SYDVKM. V lost 6 bases and J 7 bases, leaving 19 bases between the germline ends. The CDR3 is 15 residues long. This chain's CDR3 is CASRTTGGGAQPQHF. Written as DNA, the CDR3 is TGTGCCAGCAGAACGACGGGAGGGGGGGCCCAGCCCCAGCATTTT.

The CDR3 bases are TGTGCCAGCAATCAAGGATACAATGAGCAGTTCTTC. Amino acid sequence: CASNQGYNEQFF. The chain links TRBV7-9 to TRBJ2-1; D is undetermined. The germline V gene has CDR1 SEHNR and CDR2 FQNEAQ (reference sequence). Trimming shortened V by 7 bases and J by 4 bases, and 8 bases separated the two germline ends. There are 12 residues in the CDR3.

This clonotype was counted between two and nine times. This chain connects TRBV7-8 to TRBJ2-6; no definite D call. V lost 1 base, J lost 0 bases, and 7 bases lay in between. This CDR3 spans 16 amino acids. Germline CDR1 and CDR2: SGHVS and FQNEAQ. CDR3 sequence reads: CASSLDSLSGANVLTF. DNA of the CDR3: TGTGCCAGCAGCTTAGACAGCCTCTCTGGGGCCAACGTCCTGACTTTC.

In this sample, this clonotype turned up many times. V is TRBV12-3 or TRBV12-4 and J is TRBJ2-3; 7 nucleotides line up with TRBD2. V dropped 5 bases and J dropped 4; count of bases not matched to a gene: 15. There are 17 residues in the CDR3. Here the CDR3 DNA reads TGTGCCAGCAGTACCCGGGGGAGGGCTCCGTGGGCAGATACGCAGTATTTT. It encodes CASSTRGRAPWADTQYF.

The table lists this clonotype with many counts. The J gene is TRBJ2-5, the V gene TRBV10-3, with D perhaps assigned TRBD1 or TRBD2 (5 bases each). The germline V and J ends were trimmed by 0 bases and 5 bases, with 16 bases remaining between them. Looked up from germline, CDR1 is ENHRY and CDR2 is SYGVKD. CDR3 length: 16 amino acids. Here the CDR3 DNA reads TGTGCCATCAGTGAGTCGATCGGGGCAGGATGGGAGACCCAGTACTTC. Protein product: CAISESIGAGWETQYF.

This clonotype was observed at least ten times. The V gene is TRBV20-1, the J gene TRBJ2-1; D remains ambiguous. The germline V gene encodes CDR1 DFQATT and CDR2 SNEGSKA (reference sequence). CDR3 length equals 14 residues. V was pared by 6 bases and J by 6 bases, with 18 bases between. This chain's CDR3 is CSAYLPASSNEQFF. CDR3 in DNA: TGCAGTGCCTACCTGCCGGCCTCTTCCAATGAGCAGTTCTTC.

This clonotype was recorded at least ten times. The chain employs TRBV2 and TRBJ2-3; maybe TRBD2 (5 bases). CDR1 is SNHLY, CDR2 FYNNEI, per germline. The CDR3 has 15 amino acids. Trimming removed 3 bases at V and 2 bases at J, with 12 bases between. The DNA for the CDR3 is TGTGCCAGCAGTGAGAGGACTCACTACACAGATACGCAGTATTTT. Protein: CASSERTHYTDTQYF.